The rows below give T cell receptor beta chains drawn from one sample of a study of cytomegalovirus exposure and HLA in healthy donors. TCRdb keeps only in-frame clones here, not all; method: immunoSEQ multiplex PCR. Among a few hundred thousand clones listed, about nine tenths were seen once. Sequencing was performed on PBMCs. The receptors stem from a girl aged 2 to 9 in good health and CMV-seronegative. Each CDR3 is given with its conserved first and last residue. D genes are given only for firm matches.

>TRBD2|TRBJ2-1|TRBV27
TGTGCCAGCAGTTTACGAGCGGGGGCATTCAATGAGCAGTTCTTC
CASSLRAGAFNEQFF
>TRBD2|TRBJ2-3|TRBV11-2
TGTGCCAGCAGCGTAGGACTAGCTATCGATACGCAGTATTTT
CASSVGLAIDTQYF
>TRBD1|TRBJ2-3|TRBV28
TGTGCCAGCAGCGCACTTGTCGGGACAGGGGACTCGGGTACGCAGTATTTT
CASSALVGTGDSGTQYF
>-|TRBJ2-5|TRBV18
TGTGCCAGCTCACCACCGGCCAGCCAAGAGACCCAGTACTTC
CASSPPASQETQYF
>-|TRBJ2-1|TRBV9
TGTGCCAGCAGCGTGCGTAGCGGACTAATGTACAATGAGCAGTTCTTC
CASSVRSGLMYNEQFF
>-|TRBJ1-2|TRBV2
TGTGCCAGCACCGGGGAGGTGGACTATGGCTACACCTTC
CASTGEVDYGYTF
>TRBD1|TRBJ1-1|TRBV6-1
TGTGCCAGCATTTTCAGGGACAGGGCCACTGAAGCTTTCTTT
CASIFRDRATEAFF
>-|TRBJ2-7|TRBV7-6
TGTGCCAGCACCATCGGGGGGGACAGCACCTACGAGCAGTACTTC
CASTIGGDSTYEQYF
>TRBD2|TRBJ2-2|TRBV5-6
TGTGCCAGCAGCTGGGGACTAGCGGGCCCCGGGGGAAACACCGGGGAGCTGTTTTTT
CASSWGLAGPGGNTGELFF
>TRBD2|TRBJ2-5|TRBV4-2
TGTGCCAGCAGCCCCTCCATGGGGGGGGGCCAAGAGACCCAGTACTTC
CASSPSMGGGQETQYF
>TRBD2|TRBJ2-7|TRBV6-5
TGTGCCAGCAGTTACGCGGGGGGAAACCGGTTTGGCGAGCAGTACTTC
CASSYAGGNRFGEQYF
>-|TRBJ2-7|TRBV18
TGTGCCAGCTCACCCCAGGGTGACGAGCAGTACTTC
CASSPQGDEQYF
>-|TRBJ1-1|TRBV20-1
TGCAGTGGAGGAATCAACACTGAAGCTTTCTTT
CSGGINTEAFF
>TRBD1|TRBJ1-4|TRBV18
TGTGCCAGCTCACCAACTGGGACAGGGAGGAATGAAAAACTGTTTTTT
CASSPTGTGRNEKLFF
>-|TRBJ1-4|TRBV29-1
TGCAGCGTTGAAGCGGGGGGCCTAAATGAAAAACTGTTTTTT
CSVEAGGLNEKLFF
>TRBD1|TRBJ2-3|TRBV11-2
TGTGCCAGCAGCTCCTTGGTGGGGACAGTAGGCACAGATACGCAGTATTTT
CASSSLVGTVGTDTQYF
>TRBD1|TRBJ1-4|TRBV5-4
TGTGCCAGCAGCGTGAGACAGGGTGGGACGGAAAAACTGTTTTTT
CASSVRQGGTEKLFF